This TCR beta chain was captured in a study of blood T cell repertoires in COVID-19 (dated by TCRdb to 2020 to 2021). With regard to the full study: Samples from collaborators originated in the United States, Italy and Spain and spanned both the acute and convalescent phases of COVID-19. The prospective study material was composed of cDNA or gDNA derived from T cells, B-cell-depleted T cells, or PBMCs. Subjects who had been exposed to COVID-19, were actively infected with it, or had recovered from it provided the deeply sampled blood TCRbeta repertoires that made up the dataset. The repertoires were released in a freely available public database intended as a resource for research on the immune response to SARS-CoV-2. Samples came from the ongoing ImmuneRACE study (first 160 participants) plus 1,254 subjects from 6 global collaborators. Nearly every sample came with metadata listing a de-identified subject ID, COVID-19 status, age in years and sex. Where available, HLA class I and class II types were obtained from metadata supplied by the sample provider rather than from assay-based typing.

TCRbeta CDR3 regions were amplified from genomic DNA using the immunoSEQ Assay, a bias-controlled multiplex PCR. As for how the authors treated the data: Within the assay, amplification of reference gene primers was used to estimate how many nucleated cells each sample contained. Sequence reads were collapsed and filtered to measure the absolute abundance of every unique TCRbeta CDR3 rearrangement. For each sample, productive Simpson clonality was calculated as the square root of Simpson's diversity index across productive rearrangements. TCRdb mirrors the immuneACCESS table, restricted to in-frame sequences. Some clones are absent from its copies; in checked studies, under half trace to an unresolved V gene, and the reason for the others is unknown. The DNA gave D and trimming, while V, J and clone size come from that table. In all, the sample holds under 350,000 clones, and approximately 89% of those were seen once. Roughly 3% of the sample comes from the top ten.

Trimming removed 5 bases from V and 0 bases from J, leaving 25 bases between the germline ends. Looking up the germline V gene (reference sequence) yields CDR1 LNHDA and CDR2 SQIVND. The CDR3 runs 19 amino acids, cysteine and phenylalanine included. CDR3 DNA is the only sequence kept; it has 57 bases, read in frame from the first base. Participants in the prospective study were enrolled through a virtual design, were aged roughly 18 to 90 years, and lived in about 25 United States geographic areas. Cohort assignment in the prospective study relied on participant-reported clinical history from a screening survey and a study questionnaire. Recovered participants in ImmuneRACE Cohort 3 were defined by two consecutive negative NP/OP PCR tests, clearance by a healthcare professional, or resolution of symptoms. In the prospective study, mobile phlebotomists collected whole blood, serum and a nasopharyngeal or oropharyngeal swab from each participant. Prospective study participants could optionally give additional blood draws and questionnaires over an approximately two-month period. Before DNA extraction, blood samples from the prospective study were shipped at room temperature or frozen.

Summary of the overall study and its limitations: How much clinical and demographic metadata was included differed by source and by participant, and the metadata was provided uncurated.

With regard to this clone: It lacks a known antigen. Qualities for individual bases were not recorded, and no much larger clone is one base off.

Sequencing used PBMCs or T cells enriched from blood (not recorded which). The receptor was derived from a woman aged 18 to 35 who had recovered from COVID-19. Here the chain combines TRBV19 and TRBJ1-2; tentative D gene TRBD1, with 6 bases matching. The nucleotides read TGTGCCAGTAGTGAATGGGCAGGGGAATCCATCACAGCTAACTATGGCTACACCTTC. Translated, it reads CASSEWAGESITANYGYTF.